The clone carrying this TCR gamma chain was detected only a few times. Antigen: not known. TCRdb made new clone calls on the PCR reads using CATT. The sample has several thousand gamma-chain clones, around 42% seen once. CDR3 length: 13 amino acids. The trim removed 1 base at V and 6 bases at J, leaving 6 bases unmatched. Per the germline V gene, CDR1 is VTNTFY and CDR2 is YDVSTARD (reference sequence). These data originate in a study of human gamma delta and Vdelta1 T cells. Findings and limits, study-wide: Acute myeloid leukemia was reportedly broadly targeted by polyclonal Delta One T cells.

The chain links TRGV3 to TRGJ1 or TRGJ2. The specimen was Vdelta1 gamma-delta T cells from blood grown in culture (DOT cells). The receptor comes from a human donor in good health. CDR3 bases: TGTGCCACCTGGGACAGCCGAGGTTATAAGAAACTCTTT. Translating it yields CATWDSRGYKKLF.